This T cell receptor (beta chain) was found in a study of regulatory T cells in long-lasting Graves disease. CDR3 length equals 12 residues. From germline, CDR1 is SGHRS and CDR2 YFSETQ. V gave up 4 bases and J gave up 6 bases, with 7 bases separating them. To make TCR beta libraries, researchers used iRepertoire HTBI primers and Arm-PCR of CDR3 regions. TCRdb re-analysed the multiplex PCR reads in MiXCR, keeping a single row per CDR3 protein. The sample consists of 450,000 to 650,000 distinct CDR3 sequences, roughly 16% of them appearing once. Findings and caveats of the study: Sharing of public clonotypes was greater in persistent patients (roughly 2,900) than in new patients (roughly 880).

Time point defined: newly diagnosed GD, antithyroid drugs for less than 3 months. From PBMCs, RNA was extracted and then used to make the TCR library. An endocrinology unit in Xi'an, China, supplied the patients. This clonotype has at least ten counts. Its target is unknown. These sequences were also reported in another study, on T cells in Graves' hyperthyroidism and ophthalmopathy. Turning to that study: Stable disease denoted Graves' hyperthyroidism without ophthalmopathy progression within 18 months.

Sequencing used peripheral blood mononuclear cells (PBMCs), obtained at new diagnosis, from a patient treated with antithyroid drugs. The chain recombines TRBV5-1 with TRBJ2-2; D is undetermined. This sequence was found in a woman aged 35-60 years with Graves disease. CDR3 in amino acids: CASSLSSGELFF. In DNA, the CDR3 is TGCGCCAGCAGCCTGAGTTCCGGGGAGCTGTTTTTT.